The 27 T cell receptor beta chains below all came from one sample that was sequenced in a study of OX40 agonist ivuxolimab in advanced cancers. Assay: immunoSEQ multiplex PCR; the TCRdb copy retains only in-frame clones and omits some. The table lists about 26,000 clones, about 85% of them singletons. The sequenced sample was CD4+ or CD8+ T cells sorted from blood, obtained in a trial of the OX40 agonist ivuxolimab. The receptors originated from an adult with an advanced solid tumor such as melanoma, head and neck, liver or kidney cancer.

V gene TRBV2 combines with J gene TRBJ1-2; D is unresolved. This CDR3 is built from 11 residues. Trimming removed 5 bases at V and 4 bases at J, with 5 bases between. In germline, CDR1 is SNHLY, CDR2 FYNNEI. The DNA for the CDR3 is TGTGCCAGCAGTCCGGGCTATGGCTACACCTTC. Translating gives CASSPGYGYTF.

V gene TRBV7-6 combines with J gene TRBJ2-2, with 7 positions matching TRBD2. The CDR3 covers 16 residues. The junction had 7 bases not matched to a gene; V was cut back by 1 base and J by 5 bases. CDR1 and CDR2 from the germline V gene are SGHVS and FNYEAQ. The CDR3 is CASSLVAGERTGELFF. CDR3 DNA: TGTGCCAGCAGCTTAGTTGCGGGAGAACGGACCGGGGAGCTGTTTTTT.

This chain links TRBV2 with TRBJ2-3, with 12 bases lining up with TRBD2. The CDR3 is 17 residues long. The V gene's germline CDR1 is SNHLY and CDR2 FYNNEI. V was clipped by 7 bases and J by 4 bases; unmatched bases: 12. The CDR3 DNA reads as TGTGCCAGCAAGAGCGCTAGCGGGGGGGCCTTATCAGATACGCAGTATTTT. Amino acid sequence: CASKSASGGALSDTQYF.

The J gene is TRBJ2-5, the V gene TRBV13; perhaps TRBD1 as D (6 bases). V lost 0 bases and J lost 5, with 13 bases in between. Germline CDR1 reads PRHDT; CDR2 reads FYEKMQ (reference sequence). CDR3 length: 15 amino acids. The CDR3 nucleotides read TGTGCCAGCAGCTTAGGTGCAGGGGTAGGGGAGACCCAGTACTTC. Translating gives CASSLGAGVGETQYF.

The V gene is TRBV19, the J gene TRBJ2-1; 7 bases agree with TRBD2. The V and J ends lost 4 bases and 5 bases, in that order; junction bases with no gene match: 8. CDR3 size: 15 residues. The germline V gene has CDR1 LNHDA and CDR2 SQIVND (reference sequence). Here the CDR3 reads CASSRWLAVNNEQFF. CDR3 DNA sequence: TGTGCCAGTAGTAGGTGGCTAGCGGTGAACAATGAGCAGTTCTTC. The full variable domain, completed using reference TRBV19 and TRBJ2-1, is DGGITQSPKYLFRKEGQNVTLSCEQNLNHDAMYWYRQDPGQGLRLIYYSQIVNDFQKGDIAEGYSVSREKKESFPLTVTSAQKNPTAFYLCASSRWLAVNNEQFFGPGTRLTVL.

The gene calls are TRBV7-3 and TRBJ2-3; 9 nucleotides agree with TRBD1. Germline V CDR1 and CDR2: SGHTA, FQGTGA. The CDR3 has 15 residues. V was clipped by 4 bases and J by 2 bases; unmatched bases: 4. The CDR3 bases are TGTGCCAGCAGCTCAACAGGGGGCCTCACAGATACGCAGTATTTT. Protein sequence: CASSSTGGLTDTQYF.

The V call is TRBV27, the J call TRBJ2-1; 14 positions agree with TRBD2. The CDR3 extends over 15 amino acids. With 8 bases clipped from V and 8 bases from J, the junction kept 8 bases outside the gene matches. CDR1 is MNHEY and CDR2 is SMNVEV in the germline V gene (reference sequence). The CDR3 reads CASGETSGREDEQFF. The CDR3, as DNA: TGTGCCAGCGGGGAGACTAGCGGGAGGGAGGATGAGCAGTTCTTC.

The V gene is TRBV14, the J gene TRBJ2-7, with a weak D call TRBD1 (6 bases). The ends were cut back, 0 bases at V and 4 bases at J, with 13 bases in the middle. Per germline, CDR1 SGHDN and CDR2 FVKESK. This CDR3 has 15 amino acids. CDR3 amino acids: CASSQEQGLGYEQYF. The CDR3 region has the DNA TGTGCCAGCAGCCAAGAACAGGGATTGGGGTACGAGCAGTACTTC.

V and J are TRBV4-2 and TRBJ2-1; weak D call: TRBD2 (6 bases). Between the trimmed V and J ends, which lost 8 bases and 9 bases, there was a span of 17 bases. The germline V gene encodes CDR1 LGHNA and CDR2 YNFKEQ. The CDR3 has 13 residues. CDR3: CASGRDGRSEQFF. CDR3 coding DNA: TGTGCCAGCGGGCGGGATGGGCGTAGTGAGCAGTTCTTC.

The rearrangement joins TRBV13 to TRBJ2-7, with 7 bases that match TRBD1. The CDR3 is 14 amino acids. Germline values: CDR1 PRHDT, CDR2 FYEKMQ (reference sequence). The V segment lost 4 bases and the J segment 3 bases; nucleotides outside the gene matches: 6. CDR3 bases: TGTGCCAGCAGCTCAGGGGGACCTAACTACGAGCAGTACTTC. Translation: CASSSGGPNYEQYF.

This clone was seen only once. The rearrangement joins TRBV12-5 to TRBJ1-6; 7 bases fit TRBD1. CDR3 length: 18 residues. The V segment lost 3 bases and the J segment 0 bases; nucleotides outside the gene matches: 8. Germline CDR1 LGHNT, CDR2 FRNRAP. CDR3 bases: TGTGCTAGTGGTTTTACGACAGGGAGGGACTCCTATAATTCACCCCTCCACTTT. As protein: CASGFTTGRDSYNSPLHF.

The chain employs TRBV30 and TRBJ1-3; 8 positions match TRBD1. Germline-derived CDR1 and CDR2 are GTSNPN and SVGIG (reference sequence). The CDR3 is 14 amino acids. The ends lost 1 base at V and 2 bases at J; junction bases unmatched: 1. CDR3 loop: CAWSGTGTGNTIYF. CDR3 coding DNA: TGTGCCTGGAGTGGGACAGGGACTGGAAACACCATATATTTT.

This clone was seen only a few times. J is TRBJ1-2 and V is TRBV4-1; the D is unclear. Trimming cost V 1 base and J 4 bases, with 10 bases left between them. Germline lookup yields CDR1 MGHRA and CDR2 YSYEKL. The CDR3 extends over 14 amino acids. Here the CDR3 reads CASSQGGSGYGYTF. CDR3 DNA: TGCGCCAGCAGCCAAGGCGGCAGCGGCTATGGCTACACCTTC.

The chain joins TRBV2 to TRBJ2-3, with TRBD1 identical over 7 bases. V dropped 6 bases and J dropped 7; count of bases not matched to a gene: 10. The CDR3 has 14 residues. Germline CDR1 is SNHLY and CDR2 is FYNNEI. CDR3 protein: CASSRSTGPNTQYF. The CDR3 region has the DNA TGTGCCAGCAGCCGGTCGACAGGGCCCAATACGCAGTATTTT.

The chain employs TRBV2 and TRBJ1-4, with 7 bases fitting TRBD1. The CDR3 is 17 amino acids. V lost 2 bases to trimming and J lost 0 bases; unmatched junction nucleotides: 6. Germline-derived CDR1 and CDR2 are SNHLY and FYNNEI. The CDR3 loop is CASSEPRDSATNEKLFF. The CDR3 coding sequence is TGTGCCAGCAGTGAACCCCGGGACAGCGCAACTAATGAAAAACTGTTTTTT.

The rearrangement links TRBV7-9 to TRBJ2-7; TRBD2 aligns across 10 bases. The V gene's germline CDR1 is SEHNR and CDR2 FQNEAQ (reference sequence). This CDR3 has 15 amino acids. V was clipped by 8 bases and J by 4 bases; unmatched bases: 11. CDR3 in DNA: TGTGCCAGCTCGTATCCGAGCGGGGGGGCTTACGAGCAGTACTTC. Protein sequence: CASSYPSGGAYEQYF.

This clone was picked up one time. This chain uses TRBV6-5 with TRBJ1-6; TRBD1 might be the D (6 bases). Per the germline V gene, CDR1 is MNHEY and CDR2 is SVGAGI. The V and J ends lost 6 bases and 13 bases respectively, with 13 bases between them. CDR3 length: 12 residues. DNA of the CDR3: TGTGCCAGCAGCAACGGGGGACACCCCCTCCACTTT. Translation gives CASSNGGHPLHF.

The CDR3 reads CASSQAQSFAGELFF. CDR3 DNA: TGCGCCAGCAGCCAAGCACAATCCTTCGCCGGGGAGCTGTTTTTT. The chain combines TRBV4-1 with TRBJ2-2; no definite D call. CDR1 and CDR2 from the germline V gene are MGHRA and YSYEKL. This CDR3 contains 15 residues. Trimming pared 1 base from V and 6 bases from J, leaving 12 bases between.

Turning to this clone: This sample includes further DNA sequences coding for the same CDR3. The chain joins TRBV4-2 to TRBJ1-1; D remains unclear. Looked up from germline, CDR1 is LGHNA and CDR2 is YNFKEQ. The V and J ends lost 1 base and 2 bases respectively, with 5 bases between them. This CDR3 comprises 13 residues. This chain's CDR3 is CASSQGANTEAFF. The CDR3, as DNA: TGTGCCAGCAGCCAAGGAGCTAACACTGAAGCTTTCTTT.

This clone has a handful of counts. The CDR3 region has the DNA TGTGCCAGCAGCGACCAGCTGAACTCTGGGGCCAACGTCCTGACTTTC. Amino acid sequence: CASSDQLNSGANVLTF. This rearrangement joins TRBV4-2 to TRBJ2-6; no clear D. V lost 5 bases, J lost 0 bases, and 11 bases lay in between. The CDR3 loop spans 16 amino acids. Germline V gene data show CDR1 as LGHNA and CDR2 as YNFKEQ.

The V and J genes are TRBV10-3 and TRBJ2-3; unclear D gene. V gave up 3 bases and J gave up 2 bases, with 9 bases separating them. The CDR3 sequence is 14 residues long. The germline CDR1 and CDR2 sequences are ENHRY and SYGVKD. The CDR3: CAISEERFTDTQYF. CDR3 sequence (DNA): TGTGCCATCAGTGAAGAGAGGTTCACAGATACGCAGTATTTT.

The rearrangement uses TRBV7-9 and TRBJ2-5; perhaps TRBD2 as D (5 bases). The V and J ends lost 4 bases and 1 base respectively, with 13 bases between them. CDR3 size: 15 residues. Germline V lookup: CDR1 SEHNR, CDR2 FQNEAQ (reference sequence). This chain's CDR3 is CASSSLVGVQETQYF. DNA for the CDR3: TGTGCCAGCAGCTCCCTAGTGGGAGTCCAAGAGACCCAGTACTTC.

The chain recombines TRBV6-5 with TRBJ1-1, with D perhaps matching TRBD1 (6 bases). V dropped 0 bases and J dropped 3 bases, with 8 bases sitting between them. Looked up from germline, CDR1 is MNHEY and CDR2 is SVGAGI. The CDR3 contains 14 residues. The chain's CDR3 is CASSYSGGDTEAFF. The CDR3 DNA is TGTGCCAGCAGTTACTCAGGGGGGGACACTGAAGCTTTCTTT.

The chain carries TRBV14 and TRBJ2-1; TRBD2 is a possible D gene (5 bases). Trimming left V 0 bases short and J 9 bases short, with 15 bases between. The germline V gene encodes CDR1 SGHDN and CDR2 FVKESK. The CDR3 loop spans 15 amino acids. CDR3 bases: TGTGCCAGCAGCCAAGATTTGGCAAGGAGCGGTGAGCAGTTCTTC. This sequence encodes CASSQDLARSGEQFF.

This clone was counted between two and nine times. V usage is TRBV7-9 and J usage is TRBJ2-1; TRBD2 might be the D (7 bases). This CDR3 contains 15 residues. The germline V gene has CDR1 SEHNR and CDR2 FQNEAQ (reference sequence). The V end lost 5 bases, the J end lost 5 bases, and 16 bases lay between the germline ends. CDR3 amino acids: CASSVGGVPHNEQFF. CDR3 sequence (DNA): TGTGCCAGCAGCGTAGGGGGGGTTCCCCACAATGAGCAGTTCTTC.

This chain connects TRBV18 to TRBJ1-1; 9 bases align to TRBD1. The CDR3 consists of 19 residues. From germline, CDR1 is KGHSH and CDR2 LQKENI. J gave up 1 base and V 5 bases, and 17 bases lay outside the gene matches. CDR3 region: CASSVVQGATREPNTEAFF. In nucleotides, the CDR3 is TGTGCCAGCTCAGTTGTACAGGGGGCGACCCGAGAACCGAACACTGAAGCTTTCTTT. The entire variable domain, with the rest obtained from reference TRBV18 and TRBJ1-1, is as follows: NAGVMQNPRHLVRRRGQEARLRCSPMKGHSHVYWYRQLPEEGLKFMVYLQKENIIDESGMPKERFSAEFPKEGPSILRIQQVVRGDSAAYFCASSVVQGATREPNTEAFFGQGTRLTVV.

The rearrangement joins TRBV10-3 to TRBJ2-7; 8 positions agree with TRBD1. Germline CDR1 ENHRY, CDR2 SYGVKD. This CDR3 has 15 amino acids. The ends lost 6 bases at V and 2 bases at J; junction bases unmatched: 9. For the CDR3, the DNA is TGTGCCATCAGCGACGTGGACAGGGTTACCTACGAGCAGTACTTC. The encoded protein is CAISDVDRVTYEQYF.